This T cell receptor beta chain was recorded in a study of T cell responses to AZD1222 COVID-19 vaccine (TCRdb year 2021). Regarding the complete study: AZD1222 recipients whose second dose came at about 4 weeks and those whose second dose came at about 12 weeks were combined into one group, since spike-specific TCR depth and breadth did not differ between the two schedules. TCR sequencing was performed for 233 trial participants, of whom about 200 were given two doses of AZD1222 and approximately 26 were given two doses of MenACWY control vaccine. Trial participants were enrolled by age into 18-55, 56-69 and 70-plus year subgroups, with roughly 160, 29 and 62 TCR-sequenced participants respectively. Summary of the overall study and its limitations: Reportedly, close to half of the unique spike-specific TCRs recognized epitopes lying outside the regions that are mutated in the B.1.351 and B.1.1.7 variants. The vaccine-associated CD4 TCRs covered the entire spike protein, and the dominant responses fell in regions 160-218 and 743-854. Because no day 14 peak-response samples were available, the repertoires could be characterized only after the peak T cell response. Spike-specific TCR breadth and depth rose significantly after two AZD1222 doses compared with day 0 and with MenACWY recipients. In the small 56-69-year group, the increase in depth fell short of significance, most likely because of low power. Conclusions about previously exposed vaccinees are limited because only 5 or 6 AZD1222 recipients were SARS-CoV-2 seropositive at baseline. Participants were mostly white British and included more females than males, and it was suggested by the authors that clonal diversity may have been underestimated.

V lost 3 bases and J lost 0 bases; the stretch between them is 10 bases long. Spanning cysteine to phenylalanine, the CDR3 consists of 16 amino acids. The only DNA kept is the CDR3, 48 bases in frame from the first base. The germline V gene gives CDR1 as SGHDT and CDR2 as YYEEEE. About this clone: Its antigen has not been determined. Nothing much larger sits one base from this clone, and base qualities are not available.

The CDR3 regions of human TCRbeta chains were analyzed by immunosequencing. As for the original processing: TCRs in the repertoires were matched against a reference library of SARS-CoV-2-specific TCRs that had been generated with the MIRA antigen-specificity platform. Breadth meant the fraction of unique TCRs that were SARS-CoV-2-associated, whereas depth meant the fraction of total T cells that were SARS-CoV-2-associated. Each spike-specific TCR was assigned to its reactive spike region and to a CD4 or CD8 class using the MIRA data. Log10-transformed breadth and depth values were compared by one-way ANOVA with Sidak's multiple comparisons tests. Drawn from immuneACCESS, this table holds only the in-frame rearrangements with V and J called that TCRdb kept. Clones are partly lost; checked studies trace under half to an unresolved V gene and leave the rest unexplained. That table is the source of V, J and clone size, and D and trimming were worked out from the DNA. Here the sample has 100,000 or so clones; 88% occur a single time. Together, the top ten hold 7% to 10% of the sample.

The time point label here, explained by the study, means: baseline before first vaccination. Vaccinee samples were obtained from the UK trials COV001 and COV002, which included a single-blind randomized controlled phase 2/3 trial of AZD1222 (ChAdOx1 nCoV-19) in healthy adults. For TCRbeta chain sequencing, PBMC samples from trial participants were taken at day 0 and at day 28 after the second dose. The chain is made from TRBV5-6 and TRBJ1-6, with TRBD1 as a weak D call on 6 bases. The specimen comprised peripheral blood, sampled on day 0 of AZD1222 vaccination. The clonotype comes from an adult in good health. This receptor has the CDR3 CASSYTGSSYNSPLHF. The DNA sequence follows: TGTGCCAGCAGCTATACAGGGAGCTCCTATAATTCACCCCTCCACTTT.